The present T cell receptor beta chain was sequenced within a study of naive and memory T cell subsets. In its sample, this clonotype was seen a few times. RNA was extracted from approximately 2.4 ml of whole blood of healthy adults. TCR cDNA received a 3' ligated oligonucleotide that carried a UMI. Germline V gene lookup returns CDR1 SGDLS and CDR2 YYNGEE. Trimming removed 0 bases at V and 13 bases at J, with 14 bases between. This CDR3 is 13 amino acids long. For blood and skin samples, reverse transcription used TCR alpha and beta constant primers. TCRdb recomputed calls from the 5' RACE reads with MiXCR, one row per CDR3 protein. The data hold more than 20,000 distinct CDR3 sequences, with about 4% observed a single time.

This TCR came from a male donor in good health. The chain employs TRBV9 and TRBJ2-1; D is perhaps TRBD2 (5 bases). This chain's CDR3 is CASSVDRRADQFF. CDR3 sequence (DNA): TGTGCCAGCAGCGTAGATAGGCGAGCGGATCAGTTCTTC.